These 26 T cell receptor beta chains came from one sample sequenced in a study of a mutant IDH1 vaccine in newly diagnosed glioma. Sequencing used immunoSEQ multiplex PCR; TCRdb keeps in-frame clones, though not all of them. The data hold roughly 60,000 clones, with roughly four fifths observed a single time. Their antigen targets remain unknown. Stated time point: week 5, during vaccination. Vaccinated patients received 300 ug of mutant IDH1 20-mer peptide per dose, with topical imiquimod. The sample was PBMCs, taken from a glioma patient whose treatment included an IDH1 peptide vaccine. The receptors stem from a woman in her fifties or sixties with glioma.

The chain joins TRBV6-1 to TRBJ1-3, with 7 positions matching TRBD1. V was pared by 7 bases and J by 0 bases, with 6 bases of the junction left unmatched. Germline-derived CDR1 and CDR2 are MNHNS and SASEGT. The length of the CDR3 is 15 residues. The chain's CDR3 is CASIEGQSSGNTIYF. CDR3 bases: TGTGCCAGCATTGAGGGACAGAGCTCTGGAAACACCATATATTTT.

This clone has just a few counts. The chain links TRBV30 to TRBJ1-1, with D unresolved. There are 12 residues in the CDR3. The V gene lost 2 bases and the J gene lost 7 bases, with 11 bases spanning the gap. Germline V gene sequence: CDR1 GTSNPN, CDR2 SVGIG (reference sequence). CDR3 loop: CAWSFTWGEAFF. CDR3 bases: TGTGCCTGGAGTTTTACTTGGGGTGAAGCTTTCTTT.

The chain couples TRBV11-3 to TRBJ1-6, with a possible D match to TRBD1 (6 bases). The CDR3 spans 15 residues. Deletions cut 2 bases from V and 7 bases from J, with 12 bases between. Per the germline V gene, CDR1 is SGHNT and CDR2 is YENEEA. The CDR3 nucleotides are TGTGCCAGCAGCTTACAGACAGGCGTAAATTCACCCCTCCACTTT. This codes for CASSLQTGVNSPLHF. Full variable domain (outside the CDR3, taken from reference TRBV11-3 and TRBJ1-6): EAGVVQSPRYKIIEKKQPVAFWCNPISGHNTLYWYLQNLGQGPELLIRYENEEAVDDSQLPKDRFSAERLKGVDSTLKIQPAELGDSAVYLCASSLQTGVNSPLHFGNGTRLTVT.

V and J are TRBV5-6 and TRBJ1-1; D is possibly TRBD1 (6 bases). Germline values: CDR1 SGHDT, CDR2 YYEEEE. V was trimmed by 2 bases and J by 8 bases, leaving 7 bases between them. There are 11 residues in the CDR3. The CDR3 spells CASSFGTEAFF. Here the CDR3 DNA reads TGTGCCAGCAGCTTCGGGACAGAAGCTTTCTTT.

The CDR3 sequence is CASSVAAAGAQYNEQFF. For the CDR3, the DNA is TGTGCCAGCAGCGTAGCTGCAGCGGGGGCTCAATACAATGAGCAGTTCTTC. The chain couples TRBV9 to TRBJ2-1, with 8 bases aligning to TRBD2. The CDR3 is 17 amino acids. J was trimmed by 4 bases and V by 0 bases; bases with no gene match: 9. Germline-derived CDR1 and CDR2 are SGDLS and YYNGEE.

This clone was seen a handful of times. The V call is TRBV7-9, the J call TRBJ1-6; the D is unclear. Germline CDR1 and CDR2: SEHNR and FQNEAQ (reference sequence). The CDR3 sequence is 12 residues long. V lost 5 bases and J lost 10, with 9 bases in between. CDR3 sequence: CASSPSNSPLHF. The CDR3 bases are TGTGCCAGCAGCCCCTCAAACTCACCCCTCCACTTT.

This chain joins TRBV30 and TRBJ1-6; no firm D call. CDR3 length equals 17 residues. The V gene lost 3 bases and the J gene lost 0 bases, with 15 bases spanning the gap. Germline V lookup: CDR1 GTSNPN, CDR2 SVGIG (reference sequence). In DNA, the CDR3 is TGTGCCTGGAGGGTATCTGGTGCGAGCTCCTATAATTCACCCCTCCACTTT. Protein sequence: CAWRVSGASSYNSPLHF.

Here the CDR3 DNA reads TGCGCCAGCAGCTTGACAGGTAACTCCTACGAGCAGTACTTC. Amino acid sequence: CASSLTGNSYEQYF. The gene calls are TRBV5-1 and TRBJ2-7; TRBD1 might be the D (5 bases). V was trimmed by 1 base and J by 0 bases, leaving 8 bases between them. The germline CDR1 and CDR2 sequences are SGHRS and YFSETQ. The CDR3 spans 14 residues.

The J gene is TRBJ1-4, the V gene TRBV29-1; TRBD1 is a possible D gene (5 bases). In germline, CDR1 is SQVTM, CDR2 ANQGSEA. Trimming removed 7 bases at V and 5 bases at J, with 11 bases between. The CDR3 is 12 residues long. This CDR3 reads CSGAGSNEKLFF. The CDR3 DNA follows: TGCAGCGGGGCAGGGTCCAATGAAAAACTGTTTTTT.

The V and J genes are TRBV11-2 and TRBJ2-7; 8 bases are shared with TRBD1. From germline, CDR1 is SGHAT and CDR2 FQNNGV. V lost 3 bases and J lost 5; bases outside the gene matches: 12. CDR3 size: 16 residues. The CDR3 DNA is TGTGCCAGCAGCTTCCGGGACAGGTGGGAATCGGACGAGCAGTACTTC. It specifies CASSFRDRWESDEQYF. The full variable domain, its missing parts supplied by reference TRBV11-2 and TRBJ2-7, is EAGVAQSPRYKIIEKRQSVAFWCNPISGHATLYWYQQILGQGPKLLIQFQNNGVVDDSQLPKDRFSAERLKGVDSTLKIQPAKLEDSAVYLCASSFRDRWESDEQYFGPGTRLTVT.

J is TRBJ1-1 and V is TRBV6-1; 7 bases match TRBD1. This CDR3 region has 14 residues. Germline lookup yields CDR1 MNHNS and CDR2 SASEGT. V shed 5 bases and J 11 bases; nucleotides not matched to a gene: 14. The CDR3 here is CASSKTGRGNGAFF. Written as DNA, the CDR3 is TGTGCCAGCAGTAAGACAGGGAGAGGGAATGGGGCTTTCTTT.

The chain combines TRBV7-8 with TRBJ1-1; no definite D call. This CDR3 spans 13 amino acids. Per the germline V gene, CDR1 is SGHVS and CDR2 is FQNEAQ. The V gene lost 6 bases and the J gene lost 0 bases, with 8 bases spanning the gap. The CDR3 here is CASRLFLNTEAFF. CDR3 coding DNA: TGTGCCAGCAGGTTATTTCTGAACACTGAAGCTTTCTTT. Combining the CDR3 with reference TRBV7-8 and TRBJ1-1 gives the whole variable domain GAGVSQSPRYKVAKRGQDVALRCDPISGHVSLFWYQQALGQGPEFLTYFQNEAQLDKSGLPSDRFFAERPEGSVSTLKIQRTQQEDSAVYLCASRLFLNTEAFFGQGTRLTVV.

This chain joins TRBV4-3 and TRBJ2-3; D is uncertain. Germline V lookup: CDR1 LGHNA, CDR2 YSLEER. The CDR3 totals 13 residues. Trimming removed 0 bases from V and 6 bases from J, with 7 bases in between. This chain's CDR3 is CASSQEGRDTQYF. The CDR3 DNA follows: TGCGCCAGCAGCCAAGAAGGGCGGGATACGCAGTATTTT.

This chain connects TRBV9 to TRBJ2-1; 11 bases align to TRBD2. Germline trimming cut 3 bases from V and 8 bases from J; bases unmatched to any gene: 19. The CDR3 length is 19 residues. CDR1 and CDR2 (germline): SGDLS, YYNGEE. The CDR3 nucleotides are TGTGCCAGCAGCGAACCGTTACTAGCGGGGGCCATACCTTCGTATGAGCAGTTCTTC. Translation gives CASSEPLLAGAIPSYEQFF.

This sequence joins TRBV7-2 and TRBJ2-7; 8 positions match TRBD2. The ends lost 5 bases at V and 6 bases at J; junction bases unmatched: 6. Germline V gene lookup returns CDR1 SGHTA and CDR2 FQGNSA. This CDR3 contains 13 residues. CDR3 in amino acids: CASSVTGTSEQYF. The CDR3 DNA reads TGTGCCAGCAGCGTCACCGGGACTAGCGAGCAGTACTTC.

This rearrangement joins TRBV5-6 to TRBJ1-2; D is possibly TRBD1 (5 bases). The V and J ends lost 0 bases and 7 bases respectively, with 13 bases between them. The CDR3 spans 14 residues. Germline V gene data show CDR1 as SGHDT and CDR2 as YYEEEE. The CDR3 nucleotides read TGTGCCAGCAGCTTGGGTCGGGGGATTGGTGGCTACACCTTC. Translation gives CASSLGRGIGGYTF.

This clone was observed once. V usage is TRBV7-2 and J usage is TRBJ2-3; unclear D gene. This CDR3 is 11 amino acids long. Trimming removed 4 bases at V and 5 bases at J, with 4 bases between. Germline V gene sequence: CDR1 SGHTA, CDR2 FQGNSA. The CDR3 spells CASSSRDTQYF. The CDR3 DNA is TGTGCCAGCAGCTCCCGAGATACGCAGTATTTT. Complete variable domain (other parts from reference TRBV7-2 and TRBJ2-3): GAGVSQSPSNKVTEKGKDVELRCDPISGHTALYWYRQSLGQGLEFLIYFQGNSAPDKSGLPSDRFSAERTGGSVSTLTIQRTQQEDSAVYLCASSSRDTQYFGPGTRLTVL.

The rearrangement uses TRBV6-5 and TRBJ2-3; D gene unclear. Germline V gives CDR1 MNHEY, CDR2 SVGAGI. The CDR3 runs 11 residues. With 6 bases removed from V and 6 bases from J, the gap between germline ends came to 7 bases. CDR3 sequence reads: CASRTVDTQYF. Written as DNA, the CDR3 is TGTGCCAGCAGGACGGTGGATACGCAGTATTTT.

The CDR3 loop is CASSVVGQEAFF. Here the CDR3 DNA reads TGTGCCAGCAGCGTAGTTGGGCAAGAAGCTTTCTTT. V gene TRBV9 combines with J gene TRBJ1-1; no clear D gene. CDR3 length: 12 residues. Germline assignment: CDR1 SGDLS and CDR2 YYNGEE. The V and J ends lost 0 bases and 8 bases respectively, with 8 bases between them.

The chain couples TRBV6-4 to TRBJ2-1; D may match TRBD1 or TRBD2 (5 bases each). The V end was cut by 9 bases, the J end by 1 base, with 13 bases between. Per the germline V gene, CDR1 is MRHNA and CDR2 is SNTAGT. The CDR3 has 14 residues. In nucleotides, the CDR3 is TGTGCCAGGCGTACTGGGGGATCCTACAATGAGCAGTTCTTC. It translates to CARRTGGSYNEQFF.

This clone has only one observation. The V gene is TRBV15, the J gene TRBJ2-7; D remains ambiguous. Germline V gene lookup returns CDR1 LNHNV and CDR2 YYDKDF (reference sequence). The CDR3 contains 12 residues. V shed 5 bases and J shed 3 bases, with 8 bases lying between them. The CDR3: CATSANGYEQYF. The CDR3 DNA sequence: TGTGCCACCAGCGCCAATGGCTACGAGCAGTACTTC.

The chain recombines TRBV19 with TRBJ1-2, with TRBD1 matching over 11 bases. Germline assignment: CDR1 LNHDA and CDR2 SQIVND (reference sequence). V lost 10 bases, J lost 8 bases, and 15 bases stayed unmatched. The CDR3 contains 15 residues. The CDR3, as DNA: TGTGCCACAACGGACAGGGGGCGCGGAATTGTAGGCTACACCTTC. It specifies CATTDRGRGIVGYTF.

The CDR3 nucleotides read TGTGCCAGCTCCGGCCGATACAACACCGGGGAGCTGTTTTTT. It encodes CASSGRYNTGELFF. This chain joins TRBV18 and TRBJ2-2; D unresolved. The CDR3 is 14 amino acids. Germline CDR1 KGHSH, CDR2 LQKENI. Trimming removed 6 bases from V and 2 bases from J, with 10 bases in between.

The chain is built from TRBV11-3 and TRBJ1-2, with D perhaps matching TRBD1 (5 bases). Germline V gives CDR1 SGHNT, CDR2 YENEEA. This CDR3 has 14 residues. Trimming took off 5 bases at V and 1 base at J, with 11 bases between the two ends. The CDR3 loop is CASSPPGNNYGYTF. As DNA, the CDR3 is TGTGCCAGCAGCCCCCCAGGGAATAACTATGGCTACACCTTC.

This clone appeared once. V gene TRBV6-6 combines with J gene TRBJ2-4; D may be TRBD1 or TRBD2 (5 bases each). The ends were cut back, 7 bases at V and 7 bases at J, with 17 bases in the middle. The CDR3 contains 14 residues. The germline V gene encodes CDR1 MNHNY and CDR2 SVGAGI (reference sequence). Here the CDR3 reads CASTPSGTWNIQYF. The CDR3 DNA reads TGTGCCAGCACGCCCTCGGGGACGTGGAACATTCAGTACTTC.

The chain recombines TRBV4-1 with TRBJ2-1, with 12 positions matching TRBD2. The CDR3 length is 16 residues. V lost 4 bases to trimming and J lost 6 bases; unmatched junction nucleotides: 7. Germline V gives CDR1 MGHRA, CDR2 YSYEKL. The CDR3 nucleotides read TGCGCCAGCAGCCGAGTTCTAGCGGGGGGGCTCAATGAGCAGTTCTTC. As protein: CASSRVLAGGLNEQFF.